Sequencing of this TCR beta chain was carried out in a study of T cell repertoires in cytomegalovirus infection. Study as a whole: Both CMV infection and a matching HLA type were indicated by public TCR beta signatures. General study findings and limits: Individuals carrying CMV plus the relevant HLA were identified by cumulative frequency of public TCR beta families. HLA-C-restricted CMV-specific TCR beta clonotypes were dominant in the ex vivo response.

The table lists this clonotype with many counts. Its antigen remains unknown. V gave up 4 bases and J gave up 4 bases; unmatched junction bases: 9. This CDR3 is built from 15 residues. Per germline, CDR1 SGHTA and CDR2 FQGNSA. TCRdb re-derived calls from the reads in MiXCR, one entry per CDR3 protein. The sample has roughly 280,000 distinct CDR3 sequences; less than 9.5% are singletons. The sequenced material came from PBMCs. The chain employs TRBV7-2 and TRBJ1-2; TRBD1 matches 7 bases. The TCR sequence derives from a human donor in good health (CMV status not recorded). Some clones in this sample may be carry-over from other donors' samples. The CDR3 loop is CASSSSGQLFYGYTF. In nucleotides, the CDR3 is TGTGCCAGCAGCTCCTCGGGACAGTTATTCTATGGCTACACCTTC.